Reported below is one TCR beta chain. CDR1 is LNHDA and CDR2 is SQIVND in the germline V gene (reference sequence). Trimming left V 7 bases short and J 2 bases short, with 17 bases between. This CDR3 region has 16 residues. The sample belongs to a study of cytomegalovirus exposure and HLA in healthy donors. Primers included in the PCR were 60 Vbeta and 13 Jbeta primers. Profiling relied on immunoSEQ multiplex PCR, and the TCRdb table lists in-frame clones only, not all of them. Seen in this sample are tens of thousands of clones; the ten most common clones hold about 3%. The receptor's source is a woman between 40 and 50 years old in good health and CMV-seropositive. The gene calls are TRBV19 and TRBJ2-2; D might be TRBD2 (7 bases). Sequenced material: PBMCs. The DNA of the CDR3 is TGTGCCAGTACCCCAGGACGGGGGGCCAACACCGGGGAGCTGTTTTTT. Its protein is CASTPGRGANTGELFF.